This TCR beta chain comes out of a study of tumor-infiltrating lymphocytes in localized non-small cell lung cancer. Looking at the study overall: Tumor tissue and non-adjacent uninvolved lung came from each patient. Study-wide points: Not all patients were TCR sequenced, owing to tissue quantity. IM1 and IM2 tumors showed no difference in T-cell fraction.

TCRdb keeps only in-frame clones here, not all; method: immunoSEQ multiplex PCR. The sample has some 10,000 clones; 70% to 75% are singletons. Comment on this clone: Its target is not known.

The CDR3 is 15 residues long. Germline CDR1 is SGHRS and CDR2 is YFSETQ. The junction had 7 bases not matched to a gene; V was cut back by 4 bases and J by 6 bases. Sample: lung tumor tissue. This sequence was found in a human donor with non-small cell lung cancer. The chain joins TRBV5-1 to TRBJ2-2; TRBD2 aligns across 9 bases. The CDR3 DNA sequence: TGCGCCAGCAGCGGTGCCGCGGGGGGGGCCGGGGAGCTGTTTTTT. This gives the protein CASSGAAGGAGELFF.